This T cell receptor (beta chain) was recorded in a study of PD-1 blockade in classical Hodgkin lymphoma. Study-level background: Patients had nivolumab dosed at 3 mg/kg, delivered intravenously every 2 weeks. Study results and caveats: A significant rise in TCR diversity by C4D1 was seen for CD4+ but not CD8+ cells. Patients starting nivolumab under 1 year after ASCT were excluded. Relapsed/refractory patients reportedly had the lowest baseline TCR diversity, below newly diagnosed patients, who were below healthy donors.

Regarding this clone: The target antigen is unknown.

Assay: immunoSEQ multiplex PCR; the TCRdb copy retains only in-frame clones and omits some. The table has about 47,000 clones, more than 75% seen once. Time point described: cycle 4 day 1 (C4D1), after 5 to 7 weeks of nivolumab. Each patient relapsed following autologous stem cell transplantation, and prior brentuximab vedotin exposure differed. This CDR3 spans 16 amino acids. CDR1 and CDR2 (germline): LGHNA, YNFKEQ. V gave up 3 bases and J gave up 2 bases, with 17 bases separating them. The TCR sequence derives from a human donor with classical Hodgkin lymphoma. The sequencing here drew on peripheral blood mononuclear cells (PBMCs), taken before the fourth cycle of nivolumab. The chain has TRBV4-2 and TRBJ2-7, with D perhaps being TRBD1 or TRBD2 (5 bases each). The CDR3, as DNA: TGTGCCAGCAGCCACTTACAGGCCCGAGGGGCCTACGAGCAGTACTTC. Encoded protein: CASSHLQARGAYEQYF.